This T cell receptor beta chain was identified in a study of response to subunit inactivated influenza vaccine. From the RT-PCR reads, TCRdb called clonotypes with MiXCR, one entry per CDR3 protein. The sample yields about half a million distinct CDR3 sequences, 7.6% seen once. As regards this clonotype: Its target is unknown.

Findings and caveats of the study: With each seasonal influenza vaccination, the authors suggested, few new T cells are recruited.

The germline gives CDR1 SGHTA, CDR2 FQGNSA. V shed 4 bases and J shed 8 bases, with 12 bases lying between them. This CDR3 has 13 amino acids. The receptor's source is a man between 50 and 75 years old who received an inactivated influenza vaccine. The chain recombines TRBV7-2 with TRBJ2-4; unclear D gene. The starting material was PBMCs from blood, obtained around 2 years after vaccination. DNA for the CDR3: TGTGCCAGCAGCTGGAACAGTTTCGACATTCAGTACTTC. It specifies CASSWNSFDIQYF. Drawing the rest from reference TRBV7-2 and TRBJ2-4, the complete variable domain is GAGVSQSPSNKVTEKGKDVELRCDPISGHTALYWYRQSLGQGLEFLIYFQGNSAPDKSGLPSDRFSAERTGGSVSTLTIQRTQQEDSAVYLCASSWNSFDIQYFGAGTRLSVL.